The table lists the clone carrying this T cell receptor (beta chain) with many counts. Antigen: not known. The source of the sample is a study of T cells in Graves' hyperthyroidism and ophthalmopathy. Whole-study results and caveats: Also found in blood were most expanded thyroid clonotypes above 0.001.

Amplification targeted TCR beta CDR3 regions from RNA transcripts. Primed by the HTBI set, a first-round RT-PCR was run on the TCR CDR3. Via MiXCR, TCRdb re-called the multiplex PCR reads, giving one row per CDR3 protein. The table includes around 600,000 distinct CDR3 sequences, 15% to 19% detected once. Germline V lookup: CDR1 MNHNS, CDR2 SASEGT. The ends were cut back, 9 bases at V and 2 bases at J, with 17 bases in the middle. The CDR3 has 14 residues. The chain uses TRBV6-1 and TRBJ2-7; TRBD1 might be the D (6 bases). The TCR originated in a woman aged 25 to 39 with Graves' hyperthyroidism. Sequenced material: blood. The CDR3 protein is CASRADSGTYEQYF. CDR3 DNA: TGTGCCAGTAGAGCGGACAGTGGAACCTACGAGCAGTACTTC.